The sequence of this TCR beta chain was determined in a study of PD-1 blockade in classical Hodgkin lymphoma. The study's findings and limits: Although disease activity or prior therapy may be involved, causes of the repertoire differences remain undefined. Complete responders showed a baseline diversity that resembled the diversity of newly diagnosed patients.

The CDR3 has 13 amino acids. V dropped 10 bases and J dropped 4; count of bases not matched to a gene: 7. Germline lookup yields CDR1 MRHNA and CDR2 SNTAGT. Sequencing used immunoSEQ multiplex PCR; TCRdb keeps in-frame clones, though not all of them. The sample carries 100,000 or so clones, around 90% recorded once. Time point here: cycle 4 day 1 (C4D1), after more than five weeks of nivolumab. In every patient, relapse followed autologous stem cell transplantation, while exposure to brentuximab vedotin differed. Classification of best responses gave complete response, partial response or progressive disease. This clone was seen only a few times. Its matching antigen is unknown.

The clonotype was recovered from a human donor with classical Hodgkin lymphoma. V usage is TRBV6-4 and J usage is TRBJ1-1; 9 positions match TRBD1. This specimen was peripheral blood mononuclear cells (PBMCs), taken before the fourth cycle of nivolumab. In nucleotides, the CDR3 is TGTGCCACCCAACAGGGGGCGAGCACTGAAGCTTTCTTT. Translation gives CATQQGASTEAFF.